The rows below give T cell receptor beta chains drawn from one sample of a study of cytomegalovirus exposure and HLA in healthy donors. The protocol was immunoSEQ multiplex PCR, while the TCRdb copy is restricted to in-frame clones and leaves out a portion. This sample carries more than 95,000 clones, 65% to 75% of them seen once, and the ten largest clones take approximately 4%. The sample consisted of PBMCs. The receptors derive from a man aged 35 to 55 in good health and CMV-seropositive. Both conserved end residues are part of each CDR3. D genes are given only for firm matches. The size entry is marked missing in some rows and otherwise reads once, few, many or a size class.

J: TRBJ2-7
size: .
V: TRBV15
D: TRBD2
DNA: TGTGCCACCAGCAGAGATATAGCGGGGACTACGAAGCAGTACTTC
CDR3: CATSRDIAGTTKQYF

J: TRBJ2-2
size: .
V: TRBV11-3
D: TRBD2
DNA: TGTGCCAGCAGCGGGAGAAGGCTAGCGGGGGTGAACACCGGGGAGCTGTTTTTT
CDR3: CASSGRRLAGVNTGELFF

J: TRBJ2-5
size: .
V: TRBV25-1
D: TRBD2
DNA: TGTGCCAGCAGTGAATGGGGGGGAGTCCAAGAGACCCAGTACTTC
CDR3: CASSEWGGVQETQYF

J: TRBJ2-5
size: .
V: TRBV7-6
D: TRBD1
DNA: TGTGCCAGCAGCCAAACAGGGGCGAGGCCAGAGACCCAGTACTTC
CDR3: CASSQTGARPETQYF

J: TRBJ1-4
size: .
V: TRBV15
D: .
DNA: TGTGCCATCCAGGGGACGCAGGATGAAAAACTGTTTTTT
CDR3: CAIQGTQDEKLFF

J: TRBJ1-5
size: once
V: TRBV4-1
D: .
DNA: TGCGCCAGCAGCCAAGAAGTTCAGGATTATGGCAATCAGCCCCAGCATTTT
CDR3: CASSQEVQDYGNQPQHF

J: TRBJ1-6
size: .
V: TRBV6-5
D: .
DNA: TGTGCCAGCAGTTACTCGAGTAATTCACCCCTCCACTTT
CDR3: CASSYSSNSPLHF

J: TRBJ2-3
size: once
V: TRBV6-1
D: TRBD2
DNA: TGTGCCAGCAGTGTTAGCGGGAGTGGAGGAGATACGCAGTATTTT
CDR3: CASSVSGSGGDTQYF

J: TRBJ1-1
size: once
V: TRBV7-2
D: .
DNA: TGTGCCAGCAGCTTACAGGGGAGTCGCGGCACTGAAGCTTTCTTT
CDR3: CASSLQGSRGTEAFF

J: TRBJ2-1
size: few
V: TRBV7-2
D: .
DNA: TGTGCCAGCAGCTTAAATACTGGAGTCCGCAATGAGCAGTTCTTC
CDR3: CASSLNTGVRNEQFF